The present entry profiles one T cell receptor beta chain with its context. What it recognizes is unknown. These data come from a study of blood T cells in healthy people across ages. Findings and limits, study-wide: Roughly linearly, TCR beta diversity per million T cells fell as age increased.

A sample-barcoded 5' primer and a J-beta primer mix were used in a second PCR of about 7 to 12 cycles. TCRdb itself ran the 5' RACE reads through MiXCR, one entry per CDR3 protein. The sample lists 600,000 to 650,000 distinct CDR3 sequences; about 54% were seen once. Healthy individuals of Caucasian origin from Russia, aged 6 to 90, served as donors. This receptor was obtained from a man in his fifties or sixties in good health. Sequencing used blood.

The CDR3, as DNA: TGTGCCAGCAGTTTCAGGGAGGGGGGAGCAGATACGCAGTATTTT. Translated, it gives CASSFREGGADTQYF. V usage is TRBV12-3 or TRBV12-4 and J usage is TRBJ2-3, with D possibly TRBD2 on 7 matching bases. This CDR3 has 15 residues. The V gene lost 3 bases and the J gene lost 4 bases, with 14 bases spanning the gap.